This T cell receptor beta chain was observed in a study of long-term antiretroviral therapy in people with HIV. Study conclusions and caveats: Across all time points, the repertoire was dominated by clones that expanded before ART. ART adherence was not documented, and neither viral resistance nor therapy changes had any data. Diversity increased after ART yet remained lower than in transplant donor controls.

Germline-derived CDR1 and CDR2 are SGHDT and YYEEEE. The CDR3 covers 16 residues. V trimming: 4 bases; J trimming: 7 bases; junction bases outside the gene matches: 11. immunoSEQ v3.0 was run at survey level. Profiled with immunoSEQ multiplex PCR; TCRdb holds only in-frame clones, not every one. The data show 7,000 to 9,000 clones, nearly 80% seen once. In its sample, this clone ranks as medium-sized. The antigen remains unidentified. This receptor was taken from a man aged 40-55 years with HIV. Sequenced material: unsorted PBMCs, taken 0.6 years before starting antiretroviral therapy. The rearrangement links TRBV5-6 to TRBJ2-1; 10 bases line up with TRBD1. Here the CDR3 DNA reads TGTGCCAGCAGCGCCGGGGGCGGGACAGGGGAAAATGAGCAGTTCTTC. This gives the protein CASSAGGGTGENEQFF.